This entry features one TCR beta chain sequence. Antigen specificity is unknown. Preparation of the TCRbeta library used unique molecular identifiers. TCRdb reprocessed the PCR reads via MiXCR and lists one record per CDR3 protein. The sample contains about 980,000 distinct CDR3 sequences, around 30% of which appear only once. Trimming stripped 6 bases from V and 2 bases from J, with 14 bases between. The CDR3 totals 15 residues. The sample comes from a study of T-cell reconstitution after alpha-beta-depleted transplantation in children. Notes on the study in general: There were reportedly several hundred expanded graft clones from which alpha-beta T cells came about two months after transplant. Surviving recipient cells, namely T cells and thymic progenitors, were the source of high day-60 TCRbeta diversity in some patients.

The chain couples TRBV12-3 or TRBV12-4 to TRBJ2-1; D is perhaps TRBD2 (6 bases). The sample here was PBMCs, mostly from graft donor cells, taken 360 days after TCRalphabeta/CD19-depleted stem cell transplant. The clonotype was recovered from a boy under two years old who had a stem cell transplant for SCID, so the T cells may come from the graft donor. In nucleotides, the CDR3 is TGTGCCAGCAGCCACGGAGGCGGGGCCTACAATGAGCAGTTCTTC. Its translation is CASSHGGGAYNEQFF.